These 20 T cell receptor beta chains were sequenced from one sample in a study of shared clonotypes between healthy human individuals (dated by TCRdb to 2020 to 2021). Library method: the immunoSEQ multiplex PCR assay. TCRdb carries this immuneACCESS record with in-frame sequences only. Its versions omit some clonotypes, under half of them owing to an unresolved V gene in the studies checked, with the rest unexplained. The sample includes over a million clones, with roughly 96% observed a single time. The ten largest clones capture roughly 1.2% of the sample. The sequenced sample consisted of naive CD4+ T cells sorted from blood. In the paper's terms, the cell subset or site label means: CD45RA+ positively selected. These receptors came from a man aged 30 to 45 in good health.

The V gene is TRBV28, the J gene TRBJ2-7, with D perhaps being TRBD1 or TRBD2 (6 bases each). The CDR3 runs to 17 residues. Germline V gene sequence: CDR1 MDHEN, CDR2 SYDVKM. V was trimmed by 5 bases and J by 0 bases, leaving 20 bases between them. The DNA of the CDR3 is TGTGCCAGCAGTGACCCAACGGGGGCGGGGCCCTCCTACGAGCAGTACTTC. This gives the protein CASSDPTGAGPSYEQYF.

This clone was counted once. Other nucleotide sequences from this sample produce the same CDR3. V is TRBV29-1 and J is TRBJ2-3; D is perhaps TRBD2 (5 bases). The V gene's germline CDR1 is SQVTM and CDR2 ANQGSEA. Trimming left V 6 bases short and J 4 bases short, with 8 bases between. This CDR3 comprises 11 residues. CDR3 in amino acids: CSVARADTQYF. The CDR3 DNA reads as TGCAGCGTCGCGAGGGCAGATACGCAGTATTTT.

The chain employs TRBV29-1 and TRBJ2-2; no clear D gene. The V end was cut by 0 bases, the J end by 2 bases, with 10 bases between. The CDR3 totals 15 residues. The germline CDR1 and CDR2 sequences are SQVTM and ANQGSEA. CDR3 amino acids: CSVEEVAPNTGELFF. Written as DNA, the CDR3 is TGCAGCGTTGAAGAGGTAGCACCAAACACCGGGGAGCTGTTTTTT.

The table lists this clone with a count of one. The chain employs TRBV25-1 and TRBJ2-5; 9 bases fit TRBD1. V lost 4 bases, J lost 3 bases, and 9 bases stayed unmatched. The CDR3 runs to 16 residues. The germline V gene encodes CDR1 MGHDK and CDR2 SYGVNS. The CDR3 here is CASSVPGGQGKETQYF. The CDR3 bases are TGTGCCAGCAGTGTTCCCGGGGGACAGGGAAAAGAGACCCAGTACTTC.

V usage is TRBV18 and J usage is TRBJ2-7; D is ambiguous. V shed 1 base and J shed 2 bases, with 15 bases lying between them. The CDR3 extends over 16 amino acids. The germline CDR1 and CDR2 sequences are KGHSH and LQKENI. The CDR3 DNA follows: TGTGCCAGCTCACCACTACTTGGAGATGTCGCCTACGAGCAGTACTTC. Translated: CASSPLLGDVAYEQYF.

This chain uses TRBV18 with TRBJ2-1; TRBD1 might be the D (6 bases). V dropped 1 base and J dropped 7 bases, with 14 bases sitting between them. From germline, CDR1 is KGHSH and CDR2 LQKENI. This CDR3 spans 15 amino acids. CDR3 coding DNA: TGTGCCAGCTCACCACGAGACACAGGGTTGAATGAGCAGTTCTTC. It translates to CASSPRDTGLNEQFF.

V is TRBV2 and J is TRBJ2-2, with D unresolved. The length of the CDR3 is 15 residues. V gave up 6 bases and J gave up 3 bases, with 14 bases separating them. From germline, CDR1 is SNHLY and CDR2 FYNNEI. The CDR3 is CASSVTRTDTGELFF. As DNA, the CDR3 is TGTGCCAGCAGCGTAACACGGACCGACACCGGGGAGCTGTTTTTT.

The chain recombines TRBV5-6 with TRBJ1-3, with D unresolved. Trimming took off 2 bases at V and 0 bases at J, with 15 bases between the two ends. This CDR3 has 17 residues. Germline V gene lookup returns CDR1 SGHDT and CDR2 YYEEEE. In nucleotides, the CDR3 is TGTGCCAGCAGCTTTTCGATGTGGGCTTTCTCTGGAAACACCATATATTTT. It specifies CASSFSMWAFSGNTIYF.

The table lists this clone with a count of one. This chain connects TRBV28 to TRBJ1-5; 7 bases are a match to TRBD1. V lost 6 bases to trimming and J lost 3 bases; unmatched junction nucleotides: 8. Germline CDR1 is MDHEN and CDR2 is SYDVKM. The CDR3 loop spans 15 amino acids. The CDR3 loop reads CASSLQGPYNQPQHF. In nucleotides, the CDR3 is TGTGCCAGCAGCCTACAGGGGCCATACAATCAGCCCCAGCATTTT.

The chain couples TRBV2 to TRBJ2-7, with a weak D call TRBD1 (6 bases). This CDR3 is 16 amino acids long. Germline loops: CDR1 SNHLY, CDR2 FYNNEI. V was pared by 0 bases and J by 3 bases, with 15 bases between. The CDR3 here is CASSEAEGTPNYEQYF. CDR3 DNA sequence: TGTGCCAGCAGTGAAGCAGAAGGGACACCTAACTACGAGCAGTACTTC.

The chain recombines TRBV5-1 with TRBJ2-3; TRBD2 agrees at 8 bases. This CDR3 is 15 amino acids long. Germline CDR1 is SGHRS and CDR2 is YFSETQ. The V gene end was trimmed by 0 bases and the J gene end by 4 bases; junction bases not matched to a gene: 4. The CDR3 loop is CASSLAAGVADTQYF. The CDR3 DNA reads as TGCGCCAGCAGCTTGGCAGCGGGAGTGGCAGATACGCAGTATTTT.

The genes are TRBV4-2 and TRBJ2-2; D is unresolved. Between the trimmed V and J ends, which lost 3 bases and 4 bases, there was a span of 9 bases. The CDR3 consists of 14 residues. Germline lookup yields CDR1 LGHNA and CDR2 YNFKEQ. CDR3 nucleotide sequence: TGTGCCAGCAGCCAGGGTCGTGGCACCGGGGAGCTGTTTTTT. Translation gives CASSQGRGTGELFF.

This chain links TRBV19 with TRBJ1-5; 9 bases line up with TRBD1. CDR1 is LNHDA, CDR2 SQIVND, per germline (reference sequence). This CDR3 comprises 16 residues. After removal of 6 bases from V and 2 bases from J, the junction contained 8 bases not matched to a gene. This CDR3 is CASSPRGQGGNQPQHF. In nucleotides, the CDR3 is TGTGCCAGTAGCCCCCGGGGACAGGGTGGCAATCAGCCCCAGCATTTT.

The gene calls are TRBV7-3 and TRBJ2-5; D gene unclear. The CDR3 loop spans 14 amino acids. Germline V gene data show CDR1 as SGHTA and CDR2 as FQGTGA. Trimming cost V 5 bases and J 5 bases, with 15 bases left between them. DNA of the CDR3: TGTGCCAGCAGCCTCGGAAGCACCAGGGAGACCCAGTACTTC. It is translated as CASSLGSTRETQYF.

The CDR3: CASSLGAAVPYEQYF. CDR3 coding DNA: TGCGCCAGCAGCCTCGGGGCAGCGGTCCCCTACGAGCAGTACTTC. This rearrangement joins TRBV5-1 to TRBJ2-7; D may be TRBD1 or TRBD2 (5 bases each). This CDR3 has 15 amino acids. V was trimmed by 4 bases and J by 2 bases, leaving 16 bases between them. From germline, CDR1 is SGHRS and CDR2 YFSETQ.

The V gene is TRBV2, the J gene TRBJ2-1; no reliable D call. Trimming removed 10 bases at V and 9 bases at J, with 7 bases between. CDR3 length equals 9 residues. Germline assignment: CDR1 SNHLY and CDR2 FYNNEI. The CDR3 loop is CAIHGEQFF. In nucleotides, the CDR3 is TGTGCCATTCACGGTGAGCAGTTCTTC.

This CDR3 is CASSIWGLSTDTQYF. For the CDR3, the DNA is TGTGCCAGTAGTATCTGGGGGCTAAGCACAGATACGCAGTATTTT. The V gene is TRBV19, the J gene TRBJ2-3; D perhaps matches TRBD1 (6 bases). The germline V gene encodes CDR1 LNHDA and CDR2 SQIVND (reference sequence). V was shortened by 3 bases and J by 0 bases, with 10 bases between the two germline ends. The CDR3 is made up of 15 amino acids.

This chain links TRBV6-5 with TRBJ1-5; the D gene is possibly TRBD1 (6 bases). Germline V lookup: CDR1 MNHEY, CDR2 SVGAGI. There are 15 residues in the CDR3. Trimming left V 6 bases short and J 2 bases short, with 14 bases between. CDR3: CASSTGTFRNQPQHF. The CDR3 DNA reads TGTGCCAGCAGCACCGGGACATTTCGCAATCAGCCCCAGCATTTT.

The chain employs TRBV7-9 and TRBJ2-1; 15 bases are shared with TRBD2. V lost 5 bases and J lost 4; bases outside the gene matches: 3. The CDR3 runs to 16 residues. Looked up from germline, CDR1 is SEHNR and CDR2 is FQNEAQ (reference sequence). The CDR3 loop reads CASSAGTSGRYNEQFF. The CDR3 DNA is TGTGCCAGCAGCGCTGGGACTAGCGGGAGGTACAATGAGCAGTTCTTC.

The V and J genes are TRBV28 and TRBJ2-7, with TRBD1 identical over 7 bases. Germline CDR1 is MDHEN and CDR2 is SYDVKM. CDR3 length equals 19 residues. The V gene end was trimmed by 2 bases and the J gene end by 0 bases; junction bases not matched to a gene: 16. The CDR3 nucleotides read TGTGCCAGCAGTTTAATGGGGACAGTAACCACAAGTCCCTCCTACGAGCAGTACTTC. Translating gives CASSLMGTVTTSPSYEQYF.